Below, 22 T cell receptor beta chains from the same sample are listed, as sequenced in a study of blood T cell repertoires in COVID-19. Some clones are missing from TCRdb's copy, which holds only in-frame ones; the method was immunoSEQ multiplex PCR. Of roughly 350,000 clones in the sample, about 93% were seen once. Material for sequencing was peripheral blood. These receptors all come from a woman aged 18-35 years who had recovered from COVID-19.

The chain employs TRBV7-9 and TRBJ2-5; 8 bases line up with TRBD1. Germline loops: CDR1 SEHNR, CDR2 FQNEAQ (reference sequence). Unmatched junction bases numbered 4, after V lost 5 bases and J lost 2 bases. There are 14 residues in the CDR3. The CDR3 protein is CASSHRTGQETQYF. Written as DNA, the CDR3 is TGTGCCAGCAGCCATAGGACAGGGCAAGAGACCCAGTACTTC.

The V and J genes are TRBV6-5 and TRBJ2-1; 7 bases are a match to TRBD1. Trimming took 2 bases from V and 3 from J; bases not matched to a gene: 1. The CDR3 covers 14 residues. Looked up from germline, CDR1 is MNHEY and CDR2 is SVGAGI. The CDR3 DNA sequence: TGTGCCAGCAGTTACGCAGGGGGCTACAATGAGCAGTTCTTC. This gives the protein CASSYAGGYNEQFF.

CDR3 loop: CASSPAEGQVWSEAFF. The CDR3 bases are TGCGCCAGCAGCCCAGCCGAGGGACAGGTCTGGTCCGAAGCTTTCTTT. The V call is TRBV4-3, the J call TRBJ1-1, with 8 nucleotides matching TRBD1. The CDR3 is made up of 16 amino acids. Germline lookup yields CDR1 LGHNA and CDR2 YSLEER. Trimming cost V 4 bases and J 8 bases; bases outside gene matches: 15.

The CDR3 nucleotides are TGTGCCAGCTCAGGCTTATTAGCGGGGCAAGAGACCCAGTACTTC. Its translation: CASSGLLAGQETQYF. The chain has TRBV18 and TRBJ2-5; 8 nucleotides align to TRBD2. The V gene's germline CDR1 is KGHSH and CDR2 LQKENI. The CDR3 is 15 amino acids. Losses at the gene ends were 5 bases for V and 2 bases for J; bases not matched to a gene: 7.

The CDR3 here is CASFISGREQYV. The CDR3 bases are TGTGCCAGCTTTATTTCAGGGCGCGAGCAGTACGTC. V usage is TRBV5-5 and J usage is TRBJ2-7, with D perhaps TRBD1 (5 bases). The V end lost 7 bases, the J end lost 6 bases, and 14 bases lay between the germline ends. CDR1 is SGHKS and CDR2 is YYEKEE in the germline V gene (reference sequence). The CDR3 contains 12 residues.

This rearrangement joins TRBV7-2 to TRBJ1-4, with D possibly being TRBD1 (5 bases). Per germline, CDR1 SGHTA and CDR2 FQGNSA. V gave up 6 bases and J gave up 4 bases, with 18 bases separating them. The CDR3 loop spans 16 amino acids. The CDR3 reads CASSSTGGTNNEKLFF. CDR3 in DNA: TGTGCCAGCAGTTCTACGGGAGGGACCAATAATGAAAAACTGTTTTTT.

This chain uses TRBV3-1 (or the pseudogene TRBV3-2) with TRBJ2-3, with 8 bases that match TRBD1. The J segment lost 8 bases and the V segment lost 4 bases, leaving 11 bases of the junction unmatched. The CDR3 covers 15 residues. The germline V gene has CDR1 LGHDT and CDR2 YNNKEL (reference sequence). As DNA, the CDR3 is TGTGCCAGCAGCCCGCGGACAGGGTCAGGGGGTACGCAGTATTTT. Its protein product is CASSPRTGSGGTQYF.

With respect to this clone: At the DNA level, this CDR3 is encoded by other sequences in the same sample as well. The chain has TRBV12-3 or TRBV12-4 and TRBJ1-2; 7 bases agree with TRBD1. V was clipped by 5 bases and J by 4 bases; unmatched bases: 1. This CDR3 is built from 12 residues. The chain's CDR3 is CASSPGGYGYTF. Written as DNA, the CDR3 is TGTGCCAGCAGTCCAGGGGGCTATGGCTACACCTTC.

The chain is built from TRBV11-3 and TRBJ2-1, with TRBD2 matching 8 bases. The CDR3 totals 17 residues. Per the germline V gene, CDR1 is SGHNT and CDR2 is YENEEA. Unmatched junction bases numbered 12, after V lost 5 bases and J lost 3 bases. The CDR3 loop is CASSGETGTRGYNEQFF. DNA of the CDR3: TGTGCCAGCAGCGGAGAAACCGGGACTAGAGGCTACAATGAGCAGTTCTTC.

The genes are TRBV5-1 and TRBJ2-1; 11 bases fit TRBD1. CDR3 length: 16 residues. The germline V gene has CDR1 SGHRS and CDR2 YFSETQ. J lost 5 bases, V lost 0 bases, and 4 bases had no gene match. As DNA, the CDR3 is TGCGCCAGCAGCTTGGTAGGACAGGGGGCTAACAATGAGCAGTTCTTC. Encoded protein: CASSLVGQGANNEQFF.

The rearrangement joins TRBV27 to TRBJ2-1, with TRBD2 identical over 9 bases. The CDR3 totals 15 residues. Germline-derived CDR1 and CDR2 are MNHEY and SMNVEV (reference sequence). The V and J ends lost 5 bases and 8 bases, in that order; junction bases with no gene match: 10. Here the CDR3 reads CASSTPGRGGDEQFF. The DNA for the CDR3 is TGTGCCAGCAGTACCCCAGGGCGGGGGGGGGATGAGCAGTTCTTC.

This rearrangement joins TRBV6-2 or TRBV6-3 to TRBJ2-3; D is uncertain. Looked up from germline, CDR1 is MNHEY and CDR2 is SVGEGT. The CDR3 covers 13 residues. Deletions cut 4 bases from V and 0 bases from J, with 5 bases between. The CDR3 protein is CASSWRSTDTQYF. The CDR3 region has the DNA TGTGCCAGCAGTTGGAGAAGCACAGATACGCAGTATTTT.

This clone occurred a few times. CDR3 nucleotide sequence: TGTGCCAGCAGCCCAGACAGGGGTGGCTATGGCTACACCTTC. Encoded protein: CASSPDRGGYGYTF. This chain links TRBV9 with TRBJ1-2; 8 bases are a match to TRBD1. Trimming removed 4 bases from V and 4 bases from J; junction bases left unmatched: 6. CDR3 size: 14 residues. Germline CDR1 and CDR2: SGDLS and YYNGEE. The whole variable domain, remainder taken from reference TRBV9 and TRBJ1-2, is DSGVTQTPKHLITATGQRVTLRCSPRSGDLSVYWYQQSLDQGLQFLIQYYNGEERAKGNILERFSAQQFPDLHSELNLSSLELGDSALYFCASSPDRGGYGYTFGSGTRLTVV.

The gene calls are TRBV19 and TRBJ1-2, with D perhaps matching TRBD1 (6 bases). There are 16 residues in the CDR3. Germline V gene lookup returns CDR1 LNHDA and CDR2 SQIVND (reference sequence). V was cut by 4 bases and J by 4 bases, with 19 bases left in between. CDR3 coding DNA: TGTGCCAGTAGTAGGGGCGGGGGGCCAATTTTCTATGGCTACACCTTC. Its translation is CASSRGGGPIFYGYTF.

The CDR3 sequence: CASSNLLAGLGNEQFF. The DNA for the CDR3 is TGTGCCAGCAGCAACCTACTAGCGGGACTTGGAAATGAGCAGTTCTTC. The genes are TRBV5-4 and TRBJ2-1; TRBD2 matches 10 bases. Germline V gene data show CDR1 as SGHNT and CDR2 as YYREEE (reference sequence). Losses at the gene ends were 4 bases for V and 7 bases for J; bases not matched to a gene: 11. The length of the CDR3 is 16 residues.

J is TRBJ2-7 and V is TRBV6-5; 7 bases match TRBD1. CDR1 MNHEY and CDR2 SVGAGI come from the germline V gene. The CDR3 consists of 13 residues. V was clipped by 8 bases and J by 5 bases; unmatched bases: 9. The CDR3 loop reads CASVGQDRDEQYV. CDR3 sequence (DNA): TGTGCCAGCGTCGGACAGGATCGGGACGAGCAGTACGTC.

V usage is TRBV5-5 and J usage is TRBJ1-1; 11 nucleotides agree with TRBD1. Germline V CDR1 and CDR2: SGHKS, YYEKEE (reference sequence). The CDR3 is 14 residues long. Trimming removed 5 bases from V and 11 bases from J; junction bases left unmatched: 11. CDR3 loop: CASSSIGQGASAFF. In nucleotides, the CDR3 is TGTGCCAGCAGTTCAATCGGACAGGGGGCCTCGGCTTTCTTT.

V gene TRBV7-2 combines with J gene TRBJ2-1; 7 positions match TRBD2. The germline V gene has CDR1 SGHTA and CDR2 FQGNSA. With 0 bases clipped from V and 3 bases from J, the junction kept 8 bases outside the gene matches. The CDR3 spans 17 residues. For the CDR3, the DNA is TGTGCCAGCAGCTTAGCGATGAGCGGGGCGGGCTACAATGAGCAGTTCTTC. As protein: CASSLAMSGAGYNEQFF.

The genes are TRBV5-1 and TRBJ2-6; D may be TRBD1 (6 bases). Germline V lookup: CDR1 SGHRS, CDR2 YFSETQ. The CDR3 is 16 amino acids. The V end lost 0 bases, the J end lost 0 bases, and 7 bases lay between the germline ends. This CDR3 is CASSLVGGSGANVLTF. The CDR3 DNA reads TGCGCCAGCAGCTTGGTAGGGGGCTCTGGGGCCAACGTCCTGACTTTC.

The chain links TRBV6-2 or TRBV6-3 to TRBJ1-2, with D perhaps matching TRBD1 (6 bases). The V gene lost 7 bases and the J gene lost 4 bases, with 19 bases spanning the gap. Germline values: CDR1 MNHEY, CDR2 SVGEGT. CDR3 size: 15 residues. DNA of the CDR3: TGTGCCAGCACCCCGGACCCAGGGGCTCCCTATGGCTACACCTTC. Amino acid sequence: CASTPDPGAPYGYTF.

The CDR3 nucleotides are TGTGCCAGCAGCTTGGGCAGGGGGCCCAATCAGCCCCAGCATTTT. This sequence encodes CASSLGRGPNQPQHF. The chain recombines TRBV7-6 with TRBJ1-5, with TRBD1 matching over 8 bases. V gave up 3 bases and J gave up 3 bases; unmatched junction bases: 4. Germline V gene lookup returns CDR1 SGHVS and CDR2 FNYEAQ. This CDR3 is 15 amino acids long.

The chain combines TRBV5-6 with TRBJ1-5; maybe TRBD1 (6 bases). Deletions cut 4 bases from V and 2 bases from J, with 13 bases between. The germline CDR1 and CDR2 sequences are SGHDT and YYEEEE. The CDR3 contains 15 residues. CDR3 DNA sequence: TGTGCCAGCAGCCCCGGAGGGGGGGGCAATCAGCCCCAGCATTTT. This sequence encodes CASSPGGGGNQPQHF.